Presented here are 30 T cell receptor beta chains from one specimen sequenced in a study of T cell repertoires in cytomegalovirus infection. TCRdb recomputed calls from the reads with MiXCR, one row per CDR3 protein. The sample has under 850,000 distinct CDR3 sequences, approximately 33% seen once. Their cognate antigens are unknown. Material: cultured PBMCs, obtained from culture after CMV antigen stimulation. The receptors were gathered from a human donor in good health (CMV status not recorded). Some clones in this sample may be carry-over from other donors' samples.

This clonotype appeared a few times. The chain joins TRBV15 to TRBJ2-7, with D possibly called TRBD1 or TRBD2 (5 bases each). The CDR3 is made up of 18 amino acids. The V end was cut by 1 base, the J end by 1 base, with 20 bases between. Germline V gives CDR1 LNHNV, CDR2 YYDKDF (reference sequence). This CDR3 is CATSRALGPGTGSYEQYF. The CDR3 DNA is TGTGCCACCAGCAGAGCGTTAGGCCCGGGGACGGGATCCTACGAGCAGTACTTC.

The chain couples TRBV5-1 to TRBJ1-2; unclear D gene. V was trimmed by 3 bases and J by 4 bases, leaving 16 bases between them. Germline lookup yields CDR1 SGHRS and CDR2 YFSETQ. CDR3 size: 15 residues. CDR3 sequence (DNA): TGCGCCAGCAGCTCATCCGGGCCCCTAGGCTATGGCTACACCTTC. Protein sequence: CASSSSGPLGYGYTF. Complete variable domain (other parts from reference TRBV5-1 and TRBJ1-2): KAGVTQTPRYLIKTRGQQVTLSCSPISGHRSVSWYQQTPGQGLQFLFEYFSETQRNKGNFPGRFSGRQFSNSRSEMNVSTLELGDSALYLCASSSSGPLGYGYTFGSGTRLTVV.

This clonotype was recorded at least ten times. CDR3 nucleotides: TGTGCCAGCAGCTTAGGGGAAGCGGGCCCCCTCGAGCAGTACTTC. This translates into CASSLGEAGPLEQYF. This chain connects TRBV7-8 to TRBJ2-7; possibly TRBD2 for D (6 bases). Germline CDR1 is SGHVS and CDR2 is FQNEAQ. The CDR3 consists of 15 residues. The ends were cut back, 1 base at V and 6 bases at J, with 16 bases in the middle. The full variable domain, rest sourced from reference TRBV7-8 and TRBJ2-7, is GAGVSQSPRYKVAKRGQDVALRCDPISGHVSLFWYQQALGQGPEFLTYFQNEAQLDKSGLPSDRFFAERPEGSVSTLKIQRTQQEDSAVYLCASSLGEAGPLEQYFGPGTRLTVT.

The chain couples TRBV7-2 to TRBJ2-5, with D perhaps matching TRBD1 or TRBD2 (5 bases each). Germline V gives CDR1 SGHTA, CDR2 FQGNSA. V dropped 6 bases and J dropped 1 base, with 18 bases sitting between them. The CDR3 is 16 amino acids. The CDR3 DNA reads TGTGCCAGCAGTTTGGACTTGGGGCTTCTCCAAGAGACCCAGTACTTC. Residues: CASSLDLGLLQETQYF.

This clonotype was detected a few times. V usage is TRBV2 and J usage is TRBJ2-7; possible D gene TRBD2, 6 bases. Germline V gives CDR1 SNHLY, CDR2 FYNNEI. Trimming took 6 bases from V and 3 from J, leaving 9 bases between them. This CDR3 has 12 residues. The CDR3 sequence: CASRGDFYEQYF. Written as DNA, the CDR3 is TGTGCCAGCAGAGGGGACTTCTACGAGCAGTACTTC.

The CDR3 sequence is CASTGGKTQYF. The CDR3 DNA follows: TGTGCCAGCACAGGGGGAAAGACCCAGTACTTC. This chain joins TRBV7-2 and TRBJ2-5, with 7 bases identical to TRBD1. The CDR3 has 11 amino acids. Germline-derived CDR1 and CDR2 are SGHTA and FQGNSA. Trimming removed 7 bases from V and 6 bases from J; junction bases left unmatched: 2. The whole variable domain, remainder taken from reference TRBV7-2 and TRBJ2-5, is GAGVSQSPSNKVTEKGKDVELRCDPISGHTALYWYRQSLGQGLEFLIYFQGNSAPDKSGLPSDRFSAERTGGSVSTLTIQRTQQEDSAVYLCASTGGKTQYFGPGTRLLVL.

The chain has TRBV4-3 and TRBJ2-5; 8 positions match TRBD2. V was pared by 4 bases and J by 4 bases, with 29 bases of the junction left unmatched. The V gene's germline CDR1 is LGHNA and CDR2 YSLEER. The CDR3 runs to 22 residues. CDR3 in amino acids: CASSRPGGGYGSGGGSRETQYF. DNA of the CDR3: TGCGCCAGCAGCCGCCCTGGCGGGGGGTACGGTTCCGGGGGAGGTAGTAGAGAGACCCAGTACTTC.

This clonotype was found a few times. The chain employs TRBV10-3 and TRBJ2-5; possible D gene TRBD1, 6 bases. Per germline, CDR1 ENHRY and CDR2 SYGVKD. CDR3 length: 15 amino acids. With 2 bases removed from V and 4 bases from J, the gap between germline ends came to 14 bases. The CDR3 sequence is CAISETLQGLETQYF. As DNA, the CDR3 is TGTGCCATCAGTGAGACCCTACAGGGATTAGAGACCCAGTACTTC.

This chain links TRBV2 with TRBJ2-7, with 10 positions matching TRBD2. CDR1 is SNHLY, CDR2 FYNNEI, per germline. V lost 11 bases to trimming and J lost 5 bases; unmatched junction nucleotides: 6. This CDR3 region has 12 residues. CDR3 protein: CASRGTSDEQYF. The CDR3 nucleotides are TGTGCCTCCAGAGGGACTAGCGACGAGCAGTACTTC.

There are a few counts of this clonotype. The chain employs TRBV12-3 or TRBV12-4 and TRBJ2-1; 10 bases are shared with TRBD1. With V trimmed by 9 bases and J by 9 bases, 11 bases remained unmatched. This CDR3 contains 14 residues. The CDR3 coding sequence is TGTGCCAGTACTCCGGGACAGGGGTGGGCTGAGCAGTTCTTC. It translates to CASTPGQGWAEQFF.

Only a few counts were recorded for this clonotype. V is TRBV28 and J is TRBJ2-5; 9 bases agree with TRBD2. CDR1 is MDHEN and CDR2 is SYDVKM in the germline V gene. The CDR3 sequence is 15 residues long. Trimming removed 4 bases from V and 4 bases from J; junction bases left unmatched: 7. This chain's CDR3 is CASSSLAGAAETQYF. The CDR3 coding sequence is TGTGCCAGCAGTTCTTTAGCGGGGGCGGCAGAGACCCAGTACTTC.

V gene TRBV20-1 combines with J gene TRBJ2-1; D is perhaps TRBD1 or TRBD2 (6 bases each). Trimming shortened V by 3 bases and J by 7 bases, and 16 bases separated the two germline ends. This CDR3 spans 14 amino acids. CDR1 and CDR2 from the germline V gene are DFQATT and SNEGSKA (reference sequence). In DNA, the CDR3 is TGCAGTGCTAGGAGGGGGGACCTTGGGAATGAGCAGTTCTTC. The encoded protein is CSARRGDLGNEQFF.

The V and J genes are TRBV7-6 and TRBJ2-7; D might be TRBD2 (7 bases). The germline V and J ends were trimmed by 6 bases and 2 bases, with 17 bases remaining between them. Looked up from germline, CDR1 is SGHVS and CDR2 is FNYEAQ. The CDR3 contains 15 residues. CDR3 region: CASRGGGGSPYEQYF. The DNA for the CDR3 is TGTGCCAGCAGGGGGGGAGGGGGGAGCCCCTACGAGCAGTACTTC.

This clonotype was recorded only once. For the CDR3, the DNA is TGTGCCAGCAGTTACGGCGGGGGCGTTTGGGAGACCCAGTACTTC. Amino acid sequence: CASSYGGGVWETQYF. The rearrangement links TRBV6-9 to TRBJ2-5; perhaps TRBD2 as D (7 bases). V shed 3 bases and J shed 5 bases, with 16 bases lying between them. Per germline, CDR1 MNHGY and CDR2 SVAAGI. The CDR3 has 15 residues.

Details on this clonotype: This may be a read error: a much more frequent sequence differs by one nucleotide. V is TRBV5-6 and J is TRBJ2-7; D not certain. Germline CDR1 reads SGHDT; CDR2 reads YYEEEE. This CDR3 region has 11 residues. Trimming removed 4 bases from V and 2 bases from J, with 4 bases in between. The CDR3 DNA sequence: TGTGCCAGCAGCAACACCTACGAGCAGTACTTC. Translating gives CASSNTYEQYF.

The rearrangement joins TRBV5-6 to TRBJ1-1; D is unclear. The CDR3 runs 13 residues. Trimming removed 0 bases at V and 5 bases at J, with 8 bases between. Germline V gives CDR1 SGHDT, CDR2 YYEEEE. Here the CDR3 reads CASSLDRTTEAFF. CDR3 DNA sequence: TGTGCCAGCAGCTTGGACAGAACGACTGAAGCTTTCTTT.

The chain links TRBV3-1 to TRBJ1-2; 8 nucleotides match TRBD1. Germline V gives CDR1 LGHDT, CDR2 YNNKEL (reference sequence). V shed 4 bases, J shed 12 bases, and the junction held 7 bases outside the gene matches. This CDR3 is built from 12 residues. As DNA, the CDR3 is TGTGCCAGCAGCCCCTCGGGACAGGTTCACACCTTC. This sequence encodes CASSPSGQVHTF.

This clonotype showed up many times. The chain is built from TRBV7-2 and TRBJ2-7, with 9 nucleotides matching TRBD2. The germline V gene encodes CDR1 SGHTA and CDR2 FQGNSA. Trimming removed 1 base from V and 2 bases from J; junction bases left unmatched: 3. CDR3 length equals 15 residues. CDR3 DNA: TGTGCCAGCAGCTTAGTGGCGGGAGGGGCCTACGAGCAGTACTTC. Protein sequence: CASSLVAGGAYEQYF.

In its sample, this clonotype was seen many times. The rearrangement uses TRBV7-2 and TRBJ1-3; no reliable D call. V lost 5 bases and J lost 0, with 8 bases in between. This CDR3 has 14 amino acids. The V gene's germline CDR1 is SGHTA and CDR2 FQGNSA. The CDR3, as DNA: TGTGCCAGCAGCCCGATTGACTCTGGAAACACCATATATTTT. As protein: CASSPIDSGNTIYF. Using reference TRBV7-2 and TRBJ1-3 for the parts outside the CDR3, the full variable domain is GAGVSQSPSNKVTEKGKDVELRCDPISGHTALYWYRQSLGQGLEFLIYFQGNSAPDKSGLPSDRFSAERTGGSVSTLTIQRTQQEDSAVYLCASSPIDSGNTIYFGEGSWLTVV.

The rearrangement links TRBV6-5 to TRBJ2-7; D call uncertain. The germline V gene has CDR1 MNHEY and CDR2 SVGAGI. The CDR3 covers 14 residues. With 4 bases removed from V and 0 bases from J, the gap between germline ends came to 10 bases. CDR3 loop: CASSFLRASYEQYF. The CDR3 nucleotides are TGTGCCAGCAGTTTTCTTAGGGCCTCCTACGAGCAGTACTTC.

The rearrangement uses TRBV5-6 and TRBJ1-6; no reliable D call. Germline values: CDR1 SGHDT, CDR2 YYEEEE. Between the trimmed V and J ends, which lost 2 bases and 7 bases, there was a span of 16 bases. This CDR3 is 16 amino acids long. CDR3 loop: CASSFWARRANSPLHF. The CDR3 bases are TGTGCCAGCAGCTTCTGGGCCCGGCGGGCGAATTCACCCCTCCACTTT.

The sample holds a few counts of this clonotype. The rearrangement joins TRBV2 to TRBJ1-2, with D tentatively TRBD1 (6 bases). The V and J ends lost 7 bases and 8 bases respectively, with 11 bases between them. The CDR3 length is 11 residues. In germline, CDR1 is SNHLY, CDR2 FYNNEI. CDR3 residues: CASNRAVGYTF. CDR3 DNA: TGTGCCAGCAACAGGGCGGTCGGCTACACCTTC.

For this clonotype: A much larger clone differs from this one at a single base, so this may be a read error. This sequence joins TRBV12-3 or TRBV12-4 and TRBJ1-3; perhaps TRBD1 as D (6 bases). The length of the CDR3 is 14 residues. CDR3 amino acids: CASSQGGPGKTIYF. The CDR3 region has the DNA TGTGCCAGCAGCCAAGGGGGTCCTGGAAAGACCATATATTTT.

The chain combines TRBV29-1 with TRBJ2-5, with 7 positions matching TRBD1. The CDR3 has 13 residues. Germline loops: CDR1 SQVTM, CDR2 ANQGSEA. V was pared by 7 bases and J by 4 bases, with 9 bases of the junction left unmatched. CDR3 DNA sequence: TGCAGCGGTGATCGGGCAGGGGGAGAGACCCAGTACTTC. Amino acids: CSGDRAGGETQYF. The full variable domain, in which reference TRBV29-1 and TRBJ2-5 provide the parts outside the CDR3, is SAVISQKPSRDICQRGTSLTIQCQVDSQVTMMFWYRQQPGQSLTLIATANQGSEATYESGFVIDKFPISRPNLTFSTLTVSNMSPEDSSIYLCSGDRAGGETQYFGPGTRLLVL.

This clonotype was recorded at least ten times. The J gene is TRBJ1-5, the V gene TRBV7-2; D uncertain. The length of the CDR3 is 15 residues. Germline CDR1 SGHTA, CDR2 FQGNSA. The germline V and J ends were trimmed by 5 bases and 3 bases, with 14 bases remaining between them. DNA of the CDR3: TGTGCCAGCAGCACGAGGGCCTTAGCCAATCAGCCCCAGCATTTT. Translated, it gives CASSTRALANQPQHF.

This clonotype has ten or more counts. J is TRBJ2-3 and V is TRBV7-2, with 7 bases identical to TRBD1. This CDR3 has 16 amino acids. Germline loops: CDR1 SGHTA, CDR2 FQGNSA. J lost 6 bases, V lost 7 bases, and 16 bases had no gene match. CDR3 nucleotide sequence: TGTGCCAGCACGCCGGGATGGGACAGTGGTTGGGATACGCAGTATTTT. It specifies CASTPGWDSGWDTQYF.

The V call is TRBV12-3 or TRBV12-4, the J call TRBJ1-2, with unresolved D. The V and J ends lost 6 bases and 8 bases respectively, with 13 bases between them. CDR3 length: 12 amino acids. This chain's CDR3 is CASSPLGSGYTF. In nucleotides, the CDR3 is TGTGCCAGCAGCCCTTTAGGCAGCGGCTACACCTTC.

The table lists this clonotype with a few counts. The V and J genes are TRBV11-2 and TRBJ2-5; possible D gene TRBD2, 6 bases. The CDR3 is 15 amino acids. The V end was cut by 6 bases, the J end by 2 bases, with 16 bases between. Germline V gives CDR1 SGHAT, CDR2 FQNNGV. The CDR3 coding sequence is TGTGCCAGCAGATCAACGAGAGGGAGGCAAGAGACCCAGTACTTC. This translates into CASRSTRGRQETQYF. Full variable domain (remainder filled in from reference TRBV11-2 and TRBJ2-5): EAGVAQSPRYKIIEKRQSVAFWCNPISGHATLYWYQQILGQGPKLLIQFQNNGVVDDSQLPKDRFSAERLKGVDSTLKIQPAKLEDSAVYLCASRSTRGRQETQYFGPGTRLLVL.

The chain uses TRBV6-1 and TRBJ2-1; D is perhaps TRBD1 (6 bases). CDR1 MNHNS and CDR2 SASEGT come from the germline V gene. V shed 3 bases and J shed 4 bases, with 16 bases lying between them. CDR3 length equals 16 residues. DNA of the CDR3: TGTGCCAGCAGTGAGGTGACAGGACCCCTTTACAATGAGCAGTTCTTC. Amino acid sequence: CASSEVTGPLYNEQFF.

This clonotype was seen more than once but under ten times. The chain carries TRBV2 and TRBJ1-1; 9 bases map to TRBD1. The CDR3 runs to 15 residues. With V trimmed by 5 bases and J by 1 base, 5 bases remained unmatched. The germline V gene encodes CDR1 SNHLY and CDR2 FYNNEI. Written as DNA, the CDR3 is TGTGCCAGCAGTCGCGGACAGGGGTGGAACACTGAAGCTTTCTTT. As protein: CASSRGQGWNTEAFF.